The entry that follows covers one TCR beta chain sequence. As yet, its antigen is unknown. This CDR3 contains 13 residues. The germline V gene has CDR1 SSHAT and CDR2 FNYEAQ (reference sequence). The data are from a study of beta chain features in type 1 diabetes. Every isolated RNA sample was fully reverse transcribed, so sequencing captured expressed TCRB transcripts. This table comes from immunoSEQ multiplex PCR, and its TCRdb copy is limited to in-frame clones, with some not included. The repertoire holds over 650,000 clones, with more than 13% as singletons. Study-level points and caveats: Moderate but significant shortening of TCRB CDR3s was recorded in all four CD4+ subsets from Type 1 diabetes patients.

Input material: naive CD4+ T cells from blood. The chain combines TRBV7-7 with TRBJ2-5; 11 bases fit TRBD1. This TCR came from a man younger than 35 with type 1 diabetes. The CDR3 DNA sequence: TGTGCTAGCGGGACAGGGGGTGCAGAGACCCAGTACTTC. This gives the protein CASGTGGAETQYF.